Listed below are T cell receptor beta chains from one sample, sequenced in a study of blood T cell repertoires in COVID-19. Produced via immunoSEQ multiplex PCR; TCRdb's table is partial and in-frame only. The table includes 65,000 to 85,000 clones, 78% detected once. Sequencing input: peripheral blood. These receptor sequences come from a human donor in a cohort sampled during active COVID-19. The CDR3 runs from the conserved cysteine through the conserved F or W.

CDR3aa,v_gene
CASSGRTGDTGELFF,TRBV9
CASRPGTGGYNSPLHF,TRBV28
CASSRRGDSYSYEQYF,TRBV7-9
CASRSGGTNGYTF,TRBV6-5
CASSPRQGTNYGYTF,TRBV5-1
CASSLLGDREDKPQHF,TRBV19
CATSRDAGYTDTQYF,TRBV15
CASSRDFGPNYGYTF,TRBV6-5
CASSPMVERDIQYF,TRBV7-9
CASSYGTGDSGANVLTF,TRBV5-1
CARSLHRDYQETQYF,TRBV5-3
CTSSQIKARGLFF,TRBV1
CASSQDRSSYNSPLHF,TRBV5-1
CAWSNVGDEQYF,TRBV30
CASSVQTGGVEAFF,TRBV11-2
CASSVELAGFDEQFF,TRBV9
CASSIGLAVYTDTQYF,TRBV19
CASSSGTAFNQPQHF,TRBV6-2/TRBV6-3
CASSREQGDSPLHF,TRBV5-4
CASNPGGAGYTF,TRBV19
CASTPRREDRVVHTEAFF,TRBV7-9
CASSQPIGGQVLEQYF,TRBV4-1
CASSVDRGLNTEAFF,TRBV7-8
CASSPDRVVGQQYF,TRBV9
CASSTRQGLSNQPQHF,TRBV27
CASSQGPLHINYGYTF,TRBV4-1